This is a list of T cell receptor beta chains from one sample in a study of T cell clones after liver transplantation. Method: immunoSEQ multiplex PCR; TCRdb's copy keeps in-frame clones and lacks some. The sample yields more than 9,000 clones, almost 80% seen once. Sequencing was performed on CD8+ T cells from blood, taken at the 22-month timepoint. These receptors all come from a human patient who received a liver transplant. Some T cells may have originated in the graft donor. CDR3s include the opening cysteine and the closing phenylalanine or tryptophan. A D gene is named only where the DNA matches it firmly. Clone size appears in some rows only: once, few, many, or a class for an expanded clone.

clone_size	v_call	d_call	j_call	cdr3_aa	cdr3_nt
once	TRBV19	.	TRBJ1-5	CASRPARVSNQPQHF	TGTGCCAGTAGGCCCGCAAGGGTAAGCAATCAGCCCCAGCATTTT
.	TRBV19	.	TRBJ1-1	CASSLPRVLEAFF	TGTGCCAGTAGCCTCCCTCGGGTCTTAGAAGCTTTCTTT
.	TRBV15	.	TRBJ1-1	CATSREAGVNTEAFF	TGTGCCACCAGCAGAGAAGCCGGAGTGAACACTGAAGCTTTCTTT
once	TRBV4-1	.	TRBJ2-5	CASSQASGPPGRYF	TGCGCCAGCAGTCAGGCTTCGGGGCCCCCAGGGAGGTACTTC
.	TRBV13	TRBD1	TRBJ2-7	CASSLDRGYEQYF	TGTGCCAGCAGCTTAGACAGGGGCTACGAGCAGTACTTC
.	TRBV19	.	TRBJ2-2	CASSNWGTTGELFF	TGTGCCAGTAGTAACTGGGGTACAACCGGGGAGCTGTTTTTT
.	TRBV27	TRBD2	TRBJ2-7	CASSLGGGGLGEQYF	TGTGCCAGCAGTTTAGGGGGGGGAGGGCTCGGCGAGCAGTACTTC
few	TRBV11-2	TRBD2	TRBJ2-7	CATRIGGADEQYF	TGTGCCACCCGAATCGGGGGGGCGGACGAGCAGTACTTC
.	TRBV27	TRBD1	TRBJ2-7	CASSLFSGQGHEQYF	TGTGCCAGCAGTTTATTTTCTGGACAGGGGCACGAGCAGTACTTC
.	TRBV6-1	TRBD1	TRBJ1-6	CASSDGWGTGYSPLHF	TGTGCCAGCAGTGATGGCTGGGGGACAGGGTACTCACCCCTCCACTTT
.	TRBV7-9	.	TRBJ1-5	CASSEEGFNQPQHF	TGTGCCAGCAGCGAGGAAGGGTTCAATCAGCCCCAGCATTTT
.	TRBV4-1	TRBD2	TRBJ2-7	CASSQASGGLREQYF	TGCGCCAGCAGCCAAGCTAGCGGGGGACTCAGGGAGCAGTACTTC
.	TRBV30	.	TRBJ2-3	CAWTTSLGSLYTDTQYF	TGTGCCTGGACCACCTCGCTGGGCAGTTTATACACAGATACGCAGTATTTT
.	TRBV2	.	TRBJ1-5	CASSEWTVGNQPQHF	TGTGCCAGCAGTGAATGGACAGTGGGCAATCAGCCCCAGCATTTT
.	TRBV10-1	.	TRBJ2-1	CASRSGGTTIYNEQFF	TGCGCCAGCAGATCAGGGGGGACTACAATCTACAATGAGCAGTTCTTC
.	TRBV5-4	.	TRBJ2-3	CASSLDSKGRTDTQYF	TGTGCCAGCAGCTTGGATTCGAAGGGGCGGACAGATACGCAGTATTTT
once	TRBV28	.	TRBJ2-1	CASKGSGVEQFF	TGTGCCAGCAAAGGCAGCGGCGTTGAGCAGTTCTTC
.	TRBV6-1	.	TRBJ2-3	CASSALGTDTQYF	TGTGCCAGCAGCGCCTTAGGCACAGATACGCAGTATTTT
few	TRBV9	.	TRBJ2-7	CASSVGVLGPPSYEQYF	TGTGCCAGCAGCGTAGGGGTTTTGGGGCCGCCGTCCTACGAGCAGTACTTC
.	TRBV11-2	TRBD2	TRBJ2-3	CASAGRAGGAPTSTDTQYF	TGTGCCAGCGCCGGGAGAGCGGGGGGCGCTCCAACTAGCACAGATACGCAGTATTTT
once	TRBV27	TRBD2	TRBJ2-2	CASTPGLAVNTGELFF	TGTGCCAGCACCCCGGGCCTAGCGGTGAACACCGGGGAGCTGTTTTTT
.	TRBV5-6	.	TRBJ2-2	CASSLEGVRELFF	TGTGCCAGCAGCTTGGAGGGAGTTCGGGAGCTGTTTTTT
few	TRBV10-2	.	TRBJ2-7	CASRDYEQYF	TGCGCCAGCAGAGACTACGAGCAGTACTTC
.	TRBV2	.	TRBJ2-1	CASTDPSGLSYNEQFF	TGTGCCAGCACCGATCCAAGCGGTCTCTCCTACAATGAGCAGTTCTTC
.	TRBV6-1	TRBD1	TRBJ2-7	CASRLQGGNEQYF	TGTGCCAGCAGGCTACAGGGGGGCAACGAGCAGTACTTC
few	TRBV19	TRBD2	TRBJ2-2	CASSREGSGELFF	TGTGCCAGTAGTAGGGAGGGGAGCGGGGAGCTGTTTTTT
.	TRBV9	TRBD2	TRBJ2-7	CASSLRTGGYEQYF	TGTGCCAGCAGCCTCCGGACGGGGGGCTACGAGCAGTACTTC
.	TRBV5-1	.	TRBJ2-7	CASSLFSASSYEQYF	TGCGCCAGCAGCTTGTTTAGCGCCAGCTCCTACGAGCAGTACTTC
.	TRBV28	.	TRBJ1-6	CASSWGGNSPLHF	TGTGCCAGCAGTTGGGGGGGAAATTCACCCCTCCACTTT
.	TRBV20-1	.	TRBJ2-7	CSAEEAYEQYF	TGCAGTGCCGAGGAAGCCTACGAGCAGTACTTC
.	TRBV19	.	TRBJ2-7	CASSPEVMGSYEQYF	TGTGCCAGTAGTCCTGAGGTCATGGGGTCCTACGAGCAGTACTTC
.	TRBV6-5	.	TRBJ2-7	CASSYSQDSYEQYF	TGTGCCAGCAGTTACTCACAGGACTCCTACGAGCAGTACTTC
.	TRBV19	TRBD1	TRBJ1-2	CASRLGQTNYGYTF	TGTGCCAGTAGATTGGGACAGACTAACTATGGCTACACCTTC
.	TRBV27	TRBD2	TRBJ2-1	CASRLADNEQFF	TGTGCCAGCAGGCTAGCGGACAATGAGCAGTTCTTC
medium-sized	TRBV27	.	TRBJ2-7	CASSMDSLLYEQYF	TGTGCCAGCAGCATGGACAGTCTTCTCTACGAGCAGTACTTC
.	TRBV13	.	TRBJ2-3	CASSAGYGTDTQYF	TGTGCCAGCTCCGCCGGCTATGGCACAGATACGCAGTATTTT